This paragraph reports one TCR beta chain. Sequencing used immunoSEQ multiplex PCR; TCRdb keeps in-frame clones, though not all of them. The sample lists fewer than 700,000 clones; over 75% were seen once. CDR3 length: 19 amino acids. The V and J ends lost 3 bases and 5 bases, in that order; junction bases with no gene match: 11. Germline V gene data show CDR1 as SGHAT and CDR2 as FQNNGV. The entry originates in a study of shared T cell receptors in the human thymus. This sample also appeared in a second study, on human thymus T cells.

The receptor's source is a boy under two years old with a congenital heart defect. The chain is built from TRBV11-2 and TRBJ2-2; 14 bases align to TRBD2. Sequencing input: thymocytes. CDR3 nucleotides: TGTGCCAGCAGCTTCACGCCACGACTAGCGGGAGGGCCGACCGGGGAGCTGTTTTTT. It translates to CASSFTPRLAGGPTGELFF.